These 27 T cell receptor beta chains were sequenced from one sample in a study of blood T cell repertoires in COVID-19. Produced via immunoSEQ multiplex PCR; TCRdb's table is partial and in-frame only. The data contain about 140,000 clones, more than 75% of them singletons. The specimen was peripheral blood. Receptors originate from a woman aged 35 to 49 with acute or convalescent COVID-19.

In its sample, this clone was seen a few times. V and J are TRBV18 and TRBJ2-7, with D tentatively TRBD2 (7 bases). Trimming left V 0 bases short and J 3 bases short, with 12 bases between. The CDR3 loop spans 15 amino acids. CDR1 KGHSH and CDR2 LQKENI come from the germline V gene. Written as DNA, the CDR3 is TGTGCCAGCTCACCACCGGCGGGGGCTTTCTACGAGCAGTACTTC. Amino acids: CASSPPAGAFYEQYF.

V usage is TRBV6-5 and J usage is TRBJ2-1; TRBD2 matches at 7 bases. The CDR3 is 15 amino acids. V was pared by 2 bases and J by 6 bases, with 7 bases of the junction left unmatched. Germline V gene sequence: CDR1 MNHEY, CDR2 SVGAGI. The CDR3: CASSYGGGASNEQFF. The CDR3 region has the DNA TGTGCCAGCAGTTACGGGGGAGGGGCTAGCAATGAGCAGTTCTTC.

This sequence joins TRBV9 and TRBJ1-4, with D possibly TRBD1 on 6 matching bases. The V end was cut by 2 bases, the J end by 2 bases, with 10 bases between. There are 15 residues in the CDR3. Germline V gene sequence: CDR1 SGDLS, CDR2 YYNGEE. CDR3 sequence: CASSVSGATNEKLFF. CDR3 coding DNA: TGTGCCAGCAGCGTCTCAGGGGCGACTAATGAAAAACTGTTTTTT.

This clone turned up a few times. V usage is TRBV6-2 or TRBV6-3 and J usage is TRBJ1-5, with 7 bases aligning to TRBD1. The CDR3 has 14 residues. Trimming cost V 9 bases and J 7 bases; bases outside gene matches: 12. The germline V gene encodes CDR1 MNHEY and CDR2 SVGEGT. The CDR3: CASSGEGARQPQHF. CDR3 DNA: TGTGCCAGTAGTGGTGAGGGGGCGAGGCAGCCCCAGCATTTT.

The chain couples TRBV10-3 to TRBJ2-7; 10 bases agree with TRBD2. Germline assignment: CDR1 ENHRY and CDR2 SYGVKD. The CDR3 consists of 21 residues. Trimming took 2 bases from V and 3 from J; bases not matched to a gene: 22. The CDR3 DNA follows: TGTGCCATCAGTGAGGGAAACCAGGGTGGGGCTAGCGGGAGCCTAAGCTACGAGCAGTACTTC. It is translated as CAISEGNQGGASGSLSYEQYF.

The V and J genes are TRBV3-1 (or the pseudogene TRBV3-2) and TRBJ2-7; 7 nucleotides line up with TRBD1. After removal of 7 bases from V and 1 base from J, the junction contained 13 bases not matched to a gene. CDR3 length equals 16 residues. CDR1 and CDR2 from the germline V gene are LGHDT and YNNKEL (reference sequence). The CDR3 loop reads CASNSVGTEQSYEQYF. The CDR3 nucleotides are TGTGCCAGCAACTCGGTAGGGACAGAACAGTCCTACGAGCAGTACTTC.

This clone was observed a handful of times. The chain couples TRBV28 to TRBJ2-5; 9 bases align to TRBD2. The CDR3 is 15 residues long. Germline lookup yields CDR1 MDHEN and CDR2 SYDVKM. Trimming at V came to 6 bases and at J to 2 bases, leaving 7 bases not matched to a gene. DNA for the CDR3: TGTGCCAGCAGACGCCTAGCGGGGAATCAAGAGACCCAGTACTTC. This gives the protein CASRRLAGNQETQYF.

The chain couples TRBV6-5 to TRBJ1-2; 10 bases are a match to TRBD1. V lost 9 bases to trimming and J lost 8 bases; unmatched junction nucleotides: 12. CDR1 and CDR2 from the germline V gene are MNHEY and SVGAGI. The CDR3 contains 14 residues. CDR3 DNA: TGTGCCAGTACGACCGGGACAGGGGATCGCGGCTACACCTTC. Translation gives CASTTGTGDRGYTF.

The chain carries TRBV7-2 and TRBJ2-3; D gene ambiguous. In germline, CDR1 is SGHTA, CDR2 FQGNSA. Trimming stripped 2 bases from V and 2 bases from J, with 5 bases between. The CDR3 has 13 amino acids. The DNA for the CDR3 is TGTGCCAGCAGCTTAATAATCACAGATACGCAGTATTTT. It is translated as CASSLIITDTQYF. The full variable domain, in which reference TRBV7-2 and TRBJ2-3 provide the parts outside the CDR3, is GAGVSQSPSNKVTEKGKDVELRCDPISGHTALYWYRQSLGQGLEFLIYFQGNSAPDKSGLPSDRFSAERTGGSVSTLTIQRTQQEDSAVYLCASSLIITDTQYFGPGTRLTVL.

This sequence joins TRBV20-1 and TRBJ1-4; no clear D gene. Trimming cost V 8 bases and J 7 bases, with 11 bases left between them. Germline CDR1 is DFQATT and CDR2 is SNEGSKA (reference sequence). The CDR3 runs to 11 residues. CDR3 DNA: TGCAGTTCGCTCAGTGTTGAAAAACTGTTTTTT. It encodes CSSLSVEKLFF.

The CDR3, as DNA: TGTGCCAGCAGCTTAGGGGGGCAGACTGAAGCTTTCTTT. It specifies CASSLGGQTEAFF. The V call is TRBV7-2, the J call TRBJ1-1; tentative D call: TRBD1 (6 bases). The CDR3 totals 13 residues. Trimming cost V 1 base and J 5 bases, with 8 bases left between them. The germline gives CDR1 SGHTA, CDR2 FQGNSA.

There are a few counts of this clone. J is TRBJ1-5 and V is TRBV28; 8 bases line up with TRBD1. The CDR3 loop spans 13 amino acids. After removal of 5 bases from V and 9 bases from J, the junction contained 6 bases not matched to a gene. CDR1 and CDR2 from the germline V gene are MDHEN and SYDVKM. The CDR3 DNA is TGTGCCAGCAGTCTACAGGGGGGTGGGCCCCAGCATTTT. Translation gives CASSLQGGGPQHF. Based on the CDR3 plus reference TRBV28 and TRBJ1-5, the full variable domain is DVKVTQSSRYLVKRTGEKVFLECVQDMDHENMFWYRQDPGLGLRLIYFSYDVKMKEKGDIPEGYSVSREKKERFSLILESASTNQTSMYLCASSLQGGGPQHFGDGTRLSIL.

CDR3 coding DNA: TGTGCCAGCACTTGGGCGACAGGGGGAGGGTCACCCCTCCACTTT. It yields the protein CASTWATGGGSPLHF. V usage is TRBV6-5 and J usage is TRBJ1-6, with 9 bases matching TRBD1. Per the germline V gene, CDR1 is MNHEY and CDR2 is SVGAGI. The V segment lost 7 bases and the J segment 10 bases; nucleotides outside the gene matches: 11. The CDR3 consists of 15 residues.

V is TRBV15 and J is TRBJ1-1; D gene ambiguous. The CDR3 sequence is 13 residues long. Per the germline V gene, CDR1 is LNHNV and CDR2 is YYDKDF (reference sequence). Trimming pared 9 bases from V and 1 base from J, leaving 12 bases between. CDR3 nucleotide sequence: TGTGCCACGATCGATACAAGGAACACTGAAGCTTTCTTT. Translated, it gives CATIDTRNTEAFF.

This clone was counted a few times. This chain connects TRBV7-2 to TRBJ1-2, with TRBD1 as a possible D gene (6 bases). The CDR3 spans 15 residues. Germline V CDR1 and CDR2: SGHTA, FQGNSA. Between the trimmed V and J ends, which lost 5 bases and 7 bases, there was a span of 20 bases. CDR3 loop: CASSPSAGTHSGYTF. The CDR3 DNA sequence: TGTGCCAGCAGCCCCAGCGCCGGGACACATTCTGGCTACACCTTC.

The gene calls are TRBV9 and TRBJ1-1; D is possibly TRBD1 (5 bases). The CDR3 totals 16 residues. Germline CDR1 is SGDLS and CDR2 is YYNGEE. Trimming took off 4 bases at V and 0 bases at J, with 16 bases between the two ends. The CDR3, as DNA: TGTGCCAGCAGCCCCCGAGAAGCAGGGATGAACACTGAAGCTTTCTTT. This gives the protein CASSPREAGMNTEAFF.

This chain joins TRBV7-9 and TRBJ1-3, with a tentative D call TRBD1 (6 bases). This CDR3 contains 16 residues. Germline CDR1 and CDR2: SEHNR and FQNEAQ (reference sequence). Trimming removed 5 bases at V and 0 bases at J, with 14 bases between. The CDR3 nucleotides read TGTGCCAGCAGCACCACACAGGGTCCCTCTGGAAACACCATATATTTT. Protein: CASSTTQGPSGNTIYF. The variable domain in full, completed from reference TRBV7-9 and TRBJ1-3, reads DTGVSQNPRHKITKRGQNVTFRCDPISEHNRLYWYRQTLGQGPEFLTYFQNEAQLEKSRLLSDRFSAERPKGSFSTLEIQRTEQGDSAMYLCASSTTQGPSGNTIYFGEGSWLTVV.

The chain carries TRBV4-3 and TRBJ1-1, with 9 bases aligning to TRBD1. J lost 6 bases, V lost 4 bases, and 12 bases had no gene match. CDR3 length: 16 residues. Germline V gene sequence: CDR1 LGHNA, CDR2 YSLEER. The CDR3 bases are TGCGCCAGCAGCCCCCGGACAGGGGCCCTAGGCGCTGAAGCTTTCTTT. It codes for CASSPRTGALGAEAFF.

The genes are TRBV28 and TRBJ2-7; TRBD2 matches 11 bases. The germline V gene has CDR1 MDHEN and CDR2 SYDVKM. Trimming cost V 8 bases and J 2 bases; bases outside gene matches: 17. CDR3 length: 18 residues. The CDR3 nucleotides are TGTGCCAGCCGTGAAGGGCTAGCGGGGGGCGGGAGGCCCTACGAGCAGTACTTC. It encodes CASREGLAGGGRPYEQYF. Variable domain in full (rest from reference TRBV28 and TRBJ2-7): DVKVTQSSRYLVKRTGEKVFLECVQDMDHENMFWYRQDPGLGLRLIYFSYDVKMKEKGDIPEGYSVSREKKERFSLILESASTNQTSMYLCASREGLAGGGRPYEQYFGPGTRLTVT.

Here the CDR3 DNA reads TGTGCCAGCAGTCTGGCGGGCGTCGGGTACTTCTCCTACGAGCAGTACTTC. Protein sequence: CASSLAGVGYFSYEQYF. This sequence joins TRBV7-2 and TRBJ2-7; perhaps TRBD2 as D (5 bases). The V end lost 6 bases, the J end lost 0 bases, and 21 bases lay between the germline ends. The germline V gene has CDR1 SGHTA and CDR2 FQGNSA. The CDR3 contains 17 residues.

The J gene is TRBJ1-2, the V gene TRBV16, with D perhaps matching TRBD1 (6 bases). With 4 bases removed from V and 4 bases from J, the gap between germline ends came to 22 bases. This CDR3 has 17 amino acids. Germline V gene lookup returns CDR1 KGHSY and CDR2 FQNENV. In DNA, the CDR3 is TGTGCCAGCAGCCCGATGTTAGGACAGACTTCTCCCTATGGCTACACCTTC. The encoded protein is CASSPMLGQTSPYGYTF. Looking up the rest from reference TRBV16 and TRBJ1-2 gives the full variable domain: GEEVAQTPKHLVRGEGQKAKLYCAPIKGHSYVFWYQQVLKNEFKFLISFQNENVFDETGMPKERFSAKCLPNSPCSLEIQATKLEDSAVYFCASSPMLGQTSPYGYTFGSGTRLTVV.

The chain carries TRBV6-5 and TRBJ1-5; 8 nucleotides agree with TRBD1. The V gene's germline CDR1 is MNHEY and CDR2 SVGAGI. This CDR3 comprises 15 residues. V was pared by 6 bases and J by 1 base, with 5 bases of the junction left unmatched. The CDR3 loop reads CASSWTGRSNQPQHF. In DNA, the CDR3 is TGTGCCAGCAGCTGGACAGGGCGCAGCAATCAGCCCCAGCATTTT.

Only a few counts were recorded for this clone. This chain joins TRBV7-9 and TRBJ1-1; D unclear. Trimming removed 3 bases from V and 5 bases from J, with 7 bases in between. Germline CDR1 SEHNR, CDR2 FQNEAQ (reference sequence). This CDR3 is built from 12 residues. The CDR3 DNA follows: TGTGCCAGCAGCTTTATGAGGACTGAAGCTTTCTTT. As protein: CASSFMRTEAFF.

The chain uses TRBV5-4 and TRBJ1-2; 7 nucleotides agree with TRBD1. The germline V gene has CDR1 SGHNT and CDR2 YYREEE (reference sequence). J gave up 5 bases and V 3 bases, and 10 bases lay outside the gene matches. CDR3 size: 15 residues. The CDR3 DNA reads as TGTGCCAGCAGCTGGAACTACGGGACAGCTTATGGCTACACCTTC. Its protein is CASSWNYGTAYGYTF. Together with reference TRBV5-4 and TRBJ1-2, the CDR3 gives the full variable domain: ETGVTQSPTHLIKTRGQQVTLRCSSQSGHNTVSWYQQALGQGPQFIFQYYREEENGRGNFPPRFSGLQFPNYSSELNVNALELDDSALYLCASSWNYGTAYGYTFGSGTRLTVV.

The rearrangement uses TRBV6-5 and TRBJ1-4, with D hard to call. V shed 2 bases and J shed 1 base, with 5 bases lying between them. This CDR3 spans 14 amino acids. Germline lookup yields CDR1 MNHEY and CDR2 SVGAGI. CDR3 sequence reads: CASSYRGTNEKLFF. CDR3 bases: TGTGCCAGCAGTTACCGGGGAACTAATGAAAAACTGTTTTTT.

This chain links TRBV2 with TRBJ1-1; weak D call: TRBD1 (6 bases). This CDR3 has 15 residues. Per germline, CDR1 SNHLY and CDR2 FYNNEI. V lost 3 bases and J lost 5, with 16 bases in between. CDR3 DNA: TGTGCCAGCAGTGATAAGGGGGGGGCGGATACTGAAGCTTTCTTT. As protein: CASSDKGGADTEAFF.

As DNA, the CDR3 is TGTGCCAGCAGCCTTGGAGGGGGCACCTACAATGAGCAGTTCTTC. As protein: CASSLGGGTYNEQFF. The genes are TRBV9 and TRBJ2-1; a weak D match, TRBD1 (7 bases). The germline V and J ends were trimmed by 4 bases and 2 bases, with 13 bases remaining between them. The germline gives CDR1 SGDLS, CDR2 YYNGEE. The CDR3 is 15 amino acids.